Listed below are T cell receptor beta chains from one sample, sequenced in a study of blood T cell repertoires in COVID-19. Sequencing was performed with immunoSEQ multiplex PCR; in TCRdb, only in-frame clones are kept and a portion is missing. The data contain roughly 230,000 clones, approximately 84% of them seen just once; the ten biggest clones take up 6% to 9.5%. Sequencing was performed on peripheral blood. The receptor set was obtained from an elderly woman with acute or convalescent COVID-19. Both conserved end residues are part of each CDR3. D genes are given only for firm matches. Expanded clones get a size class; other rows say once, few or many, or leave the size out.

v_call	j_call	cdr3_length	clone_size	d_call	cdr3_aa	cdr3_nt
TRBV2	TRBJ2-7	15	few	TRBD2	CASRLSGASSYEQYF	TGTGCCAGCAGACTAAGCGGGGCCTCCTCCTACGAGCAGTACTTC
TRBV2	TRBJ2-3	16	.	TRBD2	CASSEVLAGGRDTQYF	TGTGCCAGCAGTGAAGTCCTAGCGGGGGGTAGGGATACGCAGTATTTT
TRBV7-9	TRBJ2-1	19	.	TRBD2	CASSFDSGGPRSSYNEQFF	TGTGCCAGCAGCTTTGATAGCGGGGGGCCGAGGAGCTCCTACAATGAGCAGTTCTTC
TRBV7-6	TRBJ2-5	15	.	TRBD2	CASSPSGGGRKTQYF	TGTGCCAGCAGCCCGAGCGGGGGGGGGCGAAAGACCCAGTACTTC
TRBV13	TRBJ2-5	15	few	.	CASSLQLGTQETQYF	TGTGCCAGCAGCTTACAACTAGGTACCCAAGAGACCCAGTACTTC
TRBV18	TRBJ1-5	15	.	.	CASSRTSDSNQPQHF	TGTGCCAGCTCGAGGACATCAGATAGCAATCAGCCCCAGCATTTT
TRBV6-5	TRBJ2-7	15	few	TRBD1	CASRDNRGVSYEQYF	TGTGCCAGCAGAGACAACAGGGGTGTCTCCTACGAGCAGTACTTC
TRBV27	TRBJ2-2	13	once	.	CASRLTGAGELFF	TGTGCCAGCAGGTTAACAGGAGCCGGGGAGCTGTTTTTT
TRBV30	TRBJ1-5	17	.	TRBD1	CAWSYEPDRGSNQPQHF	TGTGCCTGGAGTTACGAACCGGACAGGGGAAGCAATCAGCCCCAGCATTTT
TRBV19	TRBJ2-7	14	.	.	CATQSFRHPYEQYF	TGTGCCACCCAGTCTTTCCGCCACCCCTACGAGCAGTACTTC
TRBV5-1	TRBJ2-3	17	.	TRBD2	CASSLGPLAGGIDTQYF	TGCGCCAGCAGCCTAGGCCCCCTAGCGGGGGGGATAGATACGCAGTATTTT
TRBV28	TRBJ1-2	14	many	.	CASRLAGNFYGYTF	TGTGCCAGCAGACTAGCCGGGAATTTCTATGGCTACACCTTC
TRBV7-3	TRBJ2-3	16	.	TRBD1	CASSVQGARGTDTQYF	TGTGCCAGCAGCGTGCAGGGGGCGCGGGGCACAGATACGCAGTATTTT
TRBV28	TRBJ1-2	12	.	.	CASSFGGAGYTF	TGTGCCAGCAGTTTTGGTGGGGCTGGCTACACCTTC
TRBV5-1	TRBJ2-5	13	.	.	CASSLGQQETQYF	TGCGCCAGCAGCCTCGGACAGCAAGAGACCCAGTACTTC
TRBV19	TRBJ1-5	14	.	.	CASSIDRGAQPQHF	TGTGCCAGTAGTATAGATCGGGGGGCTCAGCCCCAGCATTTT
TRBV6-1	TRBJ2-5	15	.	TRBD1	CASSETGGWLETQYF	TGTGCCAGCAGTGAAACAGGGGGGTGGCTAGAGACCCAGTACTTC
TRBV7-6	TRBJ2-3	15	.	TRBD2	CASSPLAGITDTQYF	TGTGCCAGCAGCCCACTAGCGGGAATCACAGATACGCAGTATTTT
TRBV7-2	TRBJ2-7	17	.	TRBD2	CASSLVGGPSGSYEQYF	TGTGCCAGCAGCTTAGTAGGGGGGCCTAGCGGGAGCTACGAGCAGTACTTC
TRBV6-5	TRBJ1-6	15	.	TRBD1	CATVLRDRVNSPLHF	TGTGCCACCGTCCTCCGGGACAGGGTTAATTCACCCCTCCACTTT
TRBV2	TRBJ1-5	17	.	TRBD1	CASSEDRGRASNQPQHF	TGTGCCAGCAGTGAAGACAGGGGGCGAGCTAGCAATCAGCCCCAGCATTTT
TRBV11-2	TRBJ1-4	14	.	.	CASSFSATNEKLFF	TGTGCCAGCAGCTTTTCTGCAACTAATGAAAAACTGTTTTTT
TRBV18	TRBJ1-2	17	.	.	CASSPRQGSISNYGYTF	TGTGCCAGCTCACCAAGGCAGGGCAGCATTTCTAACTATGGCTACACCTTC
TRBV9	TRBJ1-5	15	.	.	CASSALGGSNQPQHF	TGTGCCAGCAGCGCCCTAGGGGGATCCAATCAGCCCCAGCATTTT
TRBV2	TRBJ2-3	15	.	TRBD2	CASTTGLALPDTQYF	TGTGCCAGCACCACAGGACTAGCTCTCCCAGATACGCAGTATTTT
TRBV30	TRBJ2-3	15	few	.	CAWRQGRPTSDTQYF	TGTGCCTGGAGGCAGGGGCGTCCGACTTCAGATACGCAGTATTTT
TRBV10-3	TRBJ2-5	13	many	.	CAAKAPQQETQYF	TGTGCCGCTAAAGCCCCCCAACAAGAGACCCAGTACTTC
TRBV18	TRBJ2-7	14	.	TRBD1	CASSPGQGAYEQYF	TGTGCCAGCTCACCGGGACAGGGGGCCTACGAGCAGTACTTC
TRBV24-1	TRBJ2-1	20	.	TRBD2	CATSDFGLAGGASSYNEQFF	TGTGCCACCAGTGATTTTGGACTAGCGGGAGGCGCAAGCTCCTACAATGAGCAGTTCTTC
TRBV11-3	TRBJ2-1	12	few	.	CASSLGRNEQFF	TGTGCCAGCAGCTTGGGCCGGAATGAGCAGTTCTTC
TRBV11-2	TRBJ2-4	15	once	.	CASSREVLAKNIQYF	TGTGCCAGCAGCCGAGAAGTTCTAGCCAAAAACATTCAGTACTTC
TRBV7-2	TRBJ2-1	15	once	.	CASSLGLDSYNEQFF	TGTGCCAGCAGCTTGGGACTGGACTCCTACAATGAGCAGTTCTTC
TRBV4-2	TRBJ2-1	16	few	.	CASSPPSMDFDNEQFF	TGTGCCAGCAGCCCCCCCTCAATGGACTTTGACAATGAGCAGTTCTTC
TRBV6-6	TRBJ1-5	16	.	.	CASTHGGTRRNQPQHF	TGTGCCAGCACCCACGGGGGGACTAGGCGCAATCAGCCCCAGCATTTT
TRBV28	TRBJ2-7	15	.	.	CASSGGLTGVYEQYF	TGTGCCAGCAGTGGAGGGCTCACCGGCGTCTACGAGCAGTACTTC
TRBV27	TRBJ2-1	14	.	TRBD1	CASGLTGGRNEQFF	TGTGCCAGCGGATTGACAGGGGGCCGCAATGAGCAGTTCTTC
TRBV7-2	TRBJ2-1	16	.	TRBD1	CASSSRTGRTYNEQFF	TGTGCCAGCAGCTCCCGGACAGGGCGGACCTACAATGAGCAGTTCTTC
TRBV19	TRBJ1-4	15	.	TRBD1	CASSPGTGNTEKLFF	TGTGCCAGTAGTCCCGGGACAGGGAATACAGAAAAACTGTTTTTT
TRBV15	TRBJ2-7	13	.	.	CATSRGQEVEQYF	TGTGCCACCAGCCGCGGACAAGAAGTTGAGCAGTACTTC
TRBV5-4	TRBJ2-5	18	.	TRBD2	CASSPSGGLAGGRGTQYF	TGTGCCAGCAGCCCCTCGGGGGGGCTAGCGGGAGGGAGGGGGACCCAGTACTTC
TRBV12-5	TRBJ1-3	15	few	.	CASGTPERAGNTIYF	TGTGCTAGTGGTACGCCGGAGAGAGCAGGAAACACCATATATTTT
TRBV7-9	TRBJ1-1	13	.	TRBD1	CASSFGTGPEAFF	TGTGCCAGCAGCTTTGGGACAGGCCCTGAAGCTTTCTTT
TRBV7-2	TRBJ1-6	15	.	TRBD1	CASSSSDRANSPLHF	TGTGCCAGCAGCTCCTCCGACAGGGCCAATTCACCCCTCCACTTT